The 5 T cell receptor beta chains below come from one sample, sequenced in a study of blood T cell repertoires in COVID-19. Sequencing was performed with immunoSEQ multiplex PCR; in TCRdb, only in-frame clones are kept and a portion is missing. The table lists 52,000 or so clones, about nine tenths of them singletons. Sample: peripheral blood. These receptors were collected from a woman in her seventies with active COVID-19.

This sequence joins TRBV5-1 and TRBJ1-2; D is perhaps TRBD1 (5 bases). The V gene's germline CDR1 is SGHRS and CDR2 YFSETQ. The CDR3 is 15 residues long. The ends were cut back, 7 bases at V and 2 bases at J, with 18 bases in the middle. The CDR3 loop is CASADQSGGNYGYTF. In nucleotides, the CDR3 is TGCGCCAGCGCCGACCAGTCCGGGGGAAACTATGGCTACACCTTC.

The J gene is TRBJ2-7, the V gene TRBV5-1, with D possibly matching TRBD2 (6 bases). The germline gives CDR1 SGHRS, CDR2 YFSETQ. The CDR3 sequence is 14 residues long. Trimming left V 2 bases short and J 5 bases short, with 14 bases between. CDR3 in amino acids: CASSFGGVSDEQYF. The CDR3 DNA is TGCGCCAGCAGCTTCGGGGGAGTTTCCGACGAGCAGTACTTC.

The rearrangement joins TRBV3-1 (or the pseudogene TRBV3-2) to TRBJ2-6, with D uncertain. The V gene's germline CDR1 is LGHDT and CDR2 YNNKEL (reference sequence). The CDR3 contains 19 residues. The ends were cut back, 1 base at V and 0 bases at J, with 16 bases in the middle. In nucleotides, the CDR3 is TGTGCCAGCAGCCAAGTAAGGTATGTCAACAGCTCTGGGGCCAACGTCCTGACTTTC. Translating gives CASSQVRYVNSSGANVLTF.

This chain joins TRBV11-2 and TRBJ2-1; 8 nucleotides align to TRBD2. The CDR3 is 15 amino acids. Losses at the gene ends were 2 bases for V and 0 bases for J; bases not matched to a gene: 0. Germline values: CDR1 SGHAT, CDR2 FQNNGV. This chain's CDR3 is CASSLLAGSYNEQFF. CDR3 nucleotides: TGTGCCAGCAGCTTACTAGCGGGCTCCTACAATGAGCAGTTCTTC.

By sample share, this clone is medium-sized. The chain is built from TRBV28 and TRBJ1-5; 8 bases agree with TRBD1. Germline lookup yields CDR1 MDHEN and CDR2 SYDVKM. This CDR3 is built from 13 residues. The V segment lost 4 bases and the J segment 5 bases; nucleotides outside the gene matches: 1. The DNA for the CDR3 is TGTGCCAGCAGTTCGACAGGGGATCAGCCCCAGCATTTT. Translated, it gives CASSSTGDQPQHF.